One sample yielded the 22 T cell receptor beta chains listed below, sequenced in a study of control samples from healthy donors and cancer patients. TCRdb's table, derived via immunoSEQ multiplex PCR, lists solely in-frame clones and lacks some. The sample contains roughly 120,000 clones, 90% of which appear only once. The material sequenced was blood. These receptors all stem from a human donor in good health. The donor label of this sample is uncertain.

This clone was found once. J is TRBJ1-2 and V is TRBV19, with a weak D call TRBD1 (5 bases). Trimming took 6 bases from V and 0 from J, leaving 8 bases between them. The germline V gene encodes CDR1 LNHDA and CDR2 SQIVND (reference sequence). The CDR3 totals 13 residues. The CDR3 nucleotides are TGTGCCAGTAGGGACATTCCTAACTATGGCTACACCTTC. Residues: CASRDIPNYGYTF.

This clone has a handful of counts. This chain links TRBV4-2 with TRBJ2-7; 7 nucleotides align to TRBD2. Germline CDR1 is LGHNA and CDR2 is YNFKEQ. There are 14 residues in the CDR3. The V and J ends lost 5 bases and 1 base, in that order; junction bases with no gene match: 5. The chain's CDR3 is CASSERDESYEQYF. The CDR3 DNA is TGTGCCAGCAGCGAGCGGGACGAGTCCTACGAGCAGTACTTC.

This chain links TRBV7-9 with TRBJ1-1; a weak D match, TRBD1 (5 bases). The germline V gene has CDR1 SEHNR and CDR2 FQNEAQ (reference sequence). V was cut by 1 base and J by 5 bases, with 8 bases left in between. This CDR3 has 13 residues. CDR3 loop: CASSLGAGTEAFF. Written as DNA, the CDR3 is TGTGCCAGCAGCTTAGGGGCAGGGACTGAAGCTTTCTTT.

CDR3 sequence reads: CASSLAGGGETQYF. CDR3 DNA: TGTGCCAGTAGTTTGGCGGGGGGCGGCGAGACCCAGTACTTC. The V and J genes are TRBV19 and TRBJ2-5; 8 positions agree with TRBD2. The CDR3 is 14 residues long. CDR1 is LNHDA, CDR2 SQIVND, per germline (reference sequence). V lost 5 bases and J lost 5; bases outside the gene matches: 7.

V is TRBV7-9 and J is TRBJ1-1; possibly TRBD1 for D (5 bases). The germline gives CDR1 SEHNR, CDR2 FQNEAQ (reference sequence). The CDR3 runs 12 residues. Trimming stripped 6 bases from V and 10 bases from J, with 15 bases between. In nucleotides, the CDR3 is TGTGCCAGCAGAGACGGGCAGGGAAGAGCTTTCTTT. Translated, it gives CASRDGQGRAFF.

The CDR3 sequence is CASSGNEKTGELFF. The CDR3 DNA reads TGTGCCAGCAGCGGTAACGAAAAAACCGGGGAGCTGTTTTTT. This chain links TRBV7-9 with TRBJ2-2; no reliable D call. V was trimmed by 5 bases and J by 5 bases, leaving 12 bases between them. CDR3 length: 14 amino acids. Germline CDR1 and CDR2: SEHNR and FQNEAQ (reference sequence).

The V gene is TRBV6-5, the J gene TRBJ1-6, with 8 bases matching TRBD1. This CDR3 is 14 amino acids long. Trimming removed 6 bases from V and 5 bases from J; junction bases left unmatched: 3. The germline gives CDR1 MNHEY, CDR2 SVGAGI. The CDR3 nucleotides are TGTGCCAGCAGCAGGGGGCAGGATAATTCACCCCTCCACTTT. Encoded protein: CASSRGQDNSPLHF.

This chain connects TRBV10-3 to TRBJ1-2; D is possibly TRBD1 (5 bases). Germline V lookup: CDR1 ENHRY, CDR2 SYGVKD. The CDR3 loop spans 16 amino acids. Trimming pared 9 bases from V and 8 bases from J, leaving 28 bases between. The CDR3 is CAMITELSRAVYGYTF. In nucleotides, the CDR3 is TGTGCCATGATTACCGAATTGTCCAGGGCGGTATACGGCTACACCTTC.

The gene calls are TRBV6-5 and TRBJ1-5; D is possibly TRBD1 (5 bases). Germline CDR1 MNHEY, CDR2 SVGAGI. This CDR3 has 15 residues. V lost 6 bases to trimming and J lost 0 bases, with 12 bases between them. The CDR3 reads CASRLTGDSNQPQHF. Here the CDR3 DNA reads TGTGCCAGCAGACTTACAGGTGATAGCAATCAGCCCCAGCATTTT.

The rearrangement links TRBV27 to TRBJ1-4; D is unclear. V lost 2 bases, J lost 5 bases, and 12 bases lay in between. Germline CDR1 and CDR2: MNHEY and SMNVEV (reference sequence). This CDR3 comprises 15 residues. In nucleotides, the CDR3 is TGTGCCAGCAGTTTACCCCCCAAAGGGAATGAAAAACTGTTTTTT. It yields the protein CASSLPPKGNEKLFF.

The chain combines TRBV7-8 with TRBJ1-6, with TRBD1 matching over 8 bases. V lost 5 bases and J lost 11; bases outside the gene matches: 14. Germline loops: CDR1 SGHVS, CDR2 FQNEAQ. CDR3 length: 16 amino acids. The CDR3 spells CASSARQGRSTAPLHF. CDR3 bases: TGTGCCAGCAGCGCCAGACAGGGGAGGTCGACGGCACCCCTCCACTTT. The variable domain in full, completed from reference TRBV7-8 and TRBJ1-6, reads GAGVSQSPRYKVAKRGQDVALRCDPISGHVSLFWYQQALGQGPEFLTYFQNEAQLDKSGLPSDRFFAERPEGSVSTLKIQRTQQEDSAVYLCASSARQGRSTAPLHFGNGTRLTVT.

J is TRBJ2-7 and V is TRBV6-5; tentative D call: TRBD1 (6 bases). V lost 6 bases to trimming and J lost 3 bases, with 15 bases between them. This CDR3 region has 14 residues. Germline lookup yields CDR1 MNHEY and CDR2 SVGAGI. The CDR3 sequence is CASSPQGTVYEQYF. The CDR3 nucleotides read TGTGCCAGCAGCCCCCAGGGGACGGTCTACGAGCAGTACTTC.

The chain uses TRBV13 and TRBJ2-7; no firm D call. Germline assignment: CDR1 PRHDT and CDR2 FYEKMQ (reference sequence). This CDR3 is 14 amino acids long. The ends were cut back, 7 bases at V and 6 bases at J, with 19 bases in the middle. For the CDR3, the DNA is TGTGCCAGCAAACTCCGGACCAAAAGGTCCGAGCAGTACTTC. This codes for CASKLRTKRSEQYF.

This clone was detected only once. This chain joins TRBV5-1 and TRBJ2-4; 9 bases fit TRBD1. V gave up 1 base and J gave up 8 bases; unmatched junction bases: 7. CDR1 SGHRS and CDR2 YFSETQ come from the germline V gene. The CDR3 is 15 residues long. The CDR3 DNA is TGCGCCAGCAGCTTGTCGGGGACAGGGACCCACATTCAGTACTTC. Translated, it gives CASSLSGTGTHIQYF.

The chain has TRBV6-1 and TRBJ1-5; 9 nucleotides match TRBD1. The V gene's germline CDR1 is MNHNS and CDR2 SASEGT. After removal of 2 bases from V and 5 bases from J, the junction contained 1 base not matched to a gene. The CDR3 is 14 residues long. The CDR3 sequence: CASSERDRDQPQHF. The CDR3 nucleotides read TGTGCCAGCAGTGAAAGGGACAGGGATCAGCCCCAGCATTTT.

The chain joins TRBV5-1 to TRBJ1-4; D gene unclear. The V and J ends lost 0 bases and 3 bases respectively, with 12 bases between them. Germline-derived CDR1 and CDR2 are SGHRS and YFSETQ. The CDR3 totals 16 residues. The CDR3 region has the DNA TGCGCCAGCAGCTTGGAGGGCTGGGGTGCTAATGAAAAACTGTTTTTT. Protein sequence: CASSLEGWGANEKLFF.

Comments on this clone: Other DNA sequences in this specimen translate into the identical CDR3. The V gene is TRBV19, the J gene TRBJ2-3, with D possibly being TRBD2 (6 bases). This CDR3 has 13 residues. V was cut by 0 bases and J by 6 bases, with 7 bases left in between. Germline CDR1 and CDR2: LNHDA and SQIVND (reference sequence). CDR3 amino acids: CASSIDRGDTQYF. CDR3 nucleotide sequence: TGTGCCAGTAGTATAGATCGGGGGGATACGCAGTATTTT.

CDR3 bases: TGTGCCAGCAGCCAAGGGGGGATAGGGGGCGTTGGAAACACCATATATTTT. Protein: CASSQGGIGGVGNTIYF. The rearrangement uses TRBV3-1 (or the pseudogene TRBV3-2) and TRBJ1-3; TRBD1 agrees at 7 bases. J gave up 3 bases and V 1 base, and 9 bases lay outside the gene matches. CDR3 size: 17 residues. Germline V gene lookup returns CDR1 LGHDT and CDR2 YNNKEL (reference sequence).

The V gene is TRBV24-1, the J gene TRBJ2-1; 7 bases match TRBD1. V gave up 5 bases and J gave up 6 bases; unmatched junction bases: 3. Germline V CDR1 and CDR2: KGHDR, SFDVKD. The CDR3 sequence is 13 residues long. CDR3 amino acids: CATSGDSLNEQFF. The CDR3 DNA reads as TGTGCCACCAGTGGGGACAGCCTCAATGAGCAGTTCTTC.

The chain uses TRBV18 and TRBJ2-7; D is unclear. The V and J ends lost 2 bases and 2 bases respectively, with 13 bases between them. The CDR3 length is 15 residues. The V gene's germline CDR1 is KGHSH and CDR2 LQKENI. The CDR3, as DNA: TGTGCCAGCTCACCAGGGCTGAACCCTACCTACGAGCAGTACGTC. As protein: CASSPGLNPTYEQYV.

The chain links TRBV6-1 to TRBJ1-3; the D gene is possibly TRBD1 (5 bases). The CDR3 is made up of 13 amino acids. V was trimmed by 1 base and J by 8 bases, leaving 9 bases between them. The germline CDR1 and CDR2 sequences are MNHNS and SASEGT. This CDR3 reads CASSEDRWDTIYF. The CDR3 DNA reads as TGTGCCAGCAGTGAAGACAGGTGGGACACCATATATTTT.

The genes are TRBV7-9 and TRBJ2-2; the D is unclear. CDR1 SEHNR and CDR2 FQNEAQ come from the germline V gene (reference sequence). The length of the CDR3 is 14 residues. V was cut by 3 bases and J by 5 bases, with 10 bases left in between. The CDR3 bases are TGTGCCAGCAGCTTCCCTCTCTCAACCGGGGAGCTGTTTTTT. Amino acid sequence: CASSFPLSTGELFF.